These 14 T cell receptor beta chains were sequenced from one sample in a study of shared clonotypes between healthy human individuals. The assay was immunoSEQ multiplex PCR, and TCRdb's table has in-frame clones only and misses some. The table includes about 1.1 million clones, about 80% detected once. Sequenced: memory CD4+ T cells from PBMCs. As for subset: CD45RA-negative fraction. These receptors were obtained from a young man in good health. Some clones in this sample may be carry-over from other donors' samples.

CDR3 nucleotides: TGCAGCGTTGAATGGCAGGGAGGAAACACCATATATTTT. It codes for CSVEWQGGNTIYF. The chain is built from TRBV29-1 and TRBJ1-3; possibly TRBD1 for D (5 bases). There are 13 residues in the CDR3. Germline lookup yields CDR1 SQVTM and CDR2 ANQGSEA. V lost 2 bases to trimming and J lost 4 bases, with 9 bases between them. Using reference TRBV29-1 and TRBJ1-3 for the parts outside the CDR3, the full variable domain is SAVISQKPSRDICQRGTSLTIQCQVDSQVTMMFWYRQQPGQSLTLIATANQGSEATYESGFVIDKFPISRPNLTFSTLTVSNMSPEDSSIYLCSVEWQGGNTIYFGEGSWLTVV.

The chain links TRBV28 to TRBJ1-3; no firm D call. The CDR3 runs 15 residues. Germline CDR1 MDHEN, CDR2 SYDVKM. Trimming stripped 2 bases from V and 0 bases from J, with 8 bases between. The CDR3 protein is CASSLVAGSGNTIYF. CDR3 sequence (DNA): TGTGCCAGCAGTTTAGTAGCAGGCTCTGGAAACACCATATATTTT. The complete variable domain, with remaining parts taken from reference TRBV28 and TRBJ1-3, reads DVKVTQSSRYLVKRTGEKVFLECVQDMDHENMFWYRQDPGLGLRLIYFSYDVKMKEKGDIPEGYSVSREKKERFSLILESASTNQTSMYLCASSLVAGSGNTIYFGEGSWLTVV.

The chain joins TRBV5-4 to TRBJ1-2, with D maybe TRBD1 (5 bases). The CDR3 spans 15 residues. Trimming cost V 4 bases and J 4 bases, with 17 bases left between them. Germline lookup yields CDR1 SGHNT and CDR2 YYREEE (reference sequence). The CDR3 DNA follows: TGTGCCAGCAGCCCCGGGACCTCAATAGTCTATGGCTACACCTTC. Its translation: CASSPGTSIVYGYTF.

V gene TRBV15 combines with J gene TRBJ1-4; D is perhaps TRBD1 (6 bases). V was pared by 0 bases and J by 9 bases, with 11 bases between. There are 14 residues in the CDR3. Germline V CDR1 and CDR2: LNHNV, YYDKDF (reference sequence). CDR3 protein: CATSRDRGAQKLFF. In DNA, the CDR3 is TGTGCCACCAGCAGAGATAGGGGGGCGCAAAAACTGTTTTTT. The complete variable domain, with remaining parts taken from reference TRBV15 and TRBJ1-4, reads DAMVIQNPRYQVTQFGKPVTLSCSQTLNHNVMYWYQQKSSQAPKLLFHYYDKDFNNEADTPDNFQSRRPNTSFCFLDIRSPGLGDTAMYLCATSRDRGAQKLFFGSGTQLSVL.

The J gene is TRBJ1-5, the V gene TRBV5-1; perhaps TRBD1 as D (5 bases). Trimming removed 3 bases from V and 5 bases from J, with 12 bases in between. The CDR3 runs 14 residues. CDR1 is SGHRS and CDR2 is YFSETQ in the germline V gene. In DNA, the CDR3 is TGCGCCAGCAGCTGGGGCGCGGGGGATCAGCCCCAGCATTTT. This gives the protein CASSWGAGDQPQHF.

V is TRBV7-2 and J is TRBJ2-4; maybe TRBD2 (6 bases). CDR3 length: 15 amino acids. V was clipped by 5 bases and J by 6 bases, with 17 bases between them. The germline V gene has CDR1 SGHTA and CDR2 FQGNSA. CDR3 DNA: TGTGCCAGCAGCCTGAACTACGGGGGAGGAAACATTCAGTACTTC. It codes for CASSLNYGGGNIQYF.

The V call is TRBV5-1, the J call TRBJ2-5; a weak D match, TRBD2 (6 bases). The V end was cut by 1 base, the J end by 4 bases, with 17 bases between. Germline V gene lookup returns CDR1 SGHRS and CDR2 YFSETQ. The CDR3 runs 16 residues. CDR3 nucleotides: TGCGCCAGCAGCTTGACGGCTAGCGCATTGGGAGAGACCCAGTACTTC. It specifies CASSLTASALGETQYF.

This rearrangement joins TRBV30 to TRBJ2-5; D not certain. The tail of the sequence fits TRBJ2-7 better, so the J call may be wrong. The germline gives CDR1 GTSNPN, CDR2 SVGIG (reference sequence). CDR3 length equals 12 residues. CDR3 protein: CAWSLGFYEQYF. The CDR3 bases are TGTGCCTGGAGCCTAGGGTTCTACGAGCAGTACTTC.

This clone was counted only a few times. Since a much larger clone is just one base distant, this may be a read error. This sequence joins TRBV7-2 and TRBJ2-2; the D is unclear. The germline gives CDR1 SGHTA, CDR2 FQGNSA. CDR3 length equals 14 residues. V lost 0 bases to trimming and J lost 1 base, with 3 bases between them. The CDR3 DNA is TGTGCCAGCAGCTTAGCACTGAACACCGGGGAGCTGTTTTTT. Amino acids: CASSLALNTGELFF.

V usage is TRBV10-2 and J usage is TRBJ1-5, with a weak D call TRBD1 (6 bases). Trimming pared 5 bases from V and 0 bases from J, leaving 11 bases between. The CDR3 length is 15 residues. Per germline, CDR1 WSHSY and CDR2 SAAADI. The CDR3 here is CASSRGGLSNQPQHF. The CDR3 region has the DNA TGCGCCAGCAGTCGCGGGGGGCTTAGCAATCAGCCCCAGCATTTT.

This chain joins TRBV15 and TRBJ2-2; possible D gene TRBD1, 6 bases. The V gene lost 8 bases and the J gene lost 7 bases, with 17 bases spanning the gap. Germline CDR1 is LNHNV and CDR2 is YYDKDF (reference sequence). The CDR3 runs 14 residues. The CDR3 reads CATCRDTQGGELFF. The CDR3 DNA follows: TGTGCCACCTGCCGGGACACCCAAGGCGGGGAGCTGTTTTTT.

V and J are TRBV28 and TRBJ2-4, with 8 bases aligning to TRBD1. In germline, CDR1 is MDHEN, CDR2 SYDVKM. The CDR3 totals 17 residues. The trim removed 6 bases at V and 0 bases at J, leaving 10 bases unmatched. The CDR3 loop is CASRRRQGLLAKNIQYF. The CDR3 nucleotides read TGTGCCAGCAGACGCAGACAGGGGTTGCTAGCCAAAAACATTCAGTACTTC.

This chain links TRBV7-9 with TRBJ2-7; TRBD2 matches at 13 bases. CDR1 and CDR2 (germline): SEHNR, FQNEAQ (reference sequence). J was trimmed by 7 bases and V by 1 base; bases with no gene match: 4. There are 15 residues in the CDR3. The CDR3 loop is CASSLGTSGRREQYF. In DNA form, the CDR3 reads TGTGCCAGCAGCTTAGGGACTAGCGGGAGACGGGAGCAGTACTTC.

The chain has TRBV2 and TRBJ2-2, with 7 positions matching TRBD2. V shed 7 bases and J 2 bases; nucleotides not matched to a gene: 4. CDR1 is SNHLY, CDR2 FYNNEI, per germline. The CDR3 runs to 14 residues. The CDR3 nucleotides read TGTGCCAGCAATCAGGGACTAAACACCGGGGAGCTGTTTTTT. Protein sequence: CASNQGLNTGELFF.